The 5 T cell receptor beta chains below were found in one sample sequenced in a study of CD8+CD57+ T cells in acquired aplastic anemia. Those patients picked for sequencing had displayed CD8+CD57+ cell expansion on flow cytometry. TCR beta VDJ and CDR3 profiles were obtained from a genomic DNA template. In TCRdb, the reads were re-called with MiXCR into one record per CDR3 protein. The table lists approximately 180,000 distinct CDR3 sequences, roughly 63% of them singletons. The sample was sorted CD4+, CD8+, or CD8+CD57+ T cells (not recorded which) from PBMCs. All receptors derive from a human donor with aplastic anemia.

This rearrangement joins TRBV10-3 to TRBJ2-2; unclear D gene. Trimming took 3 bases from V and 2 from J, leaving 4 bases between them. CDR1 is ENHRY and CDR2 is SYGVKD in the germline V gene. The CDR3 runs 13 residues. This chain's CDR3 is CAISDENTGELFF. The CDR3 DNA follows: TGTGCCATCAGTGACGAAAACACCGGGGAGCTGTTTTTT.

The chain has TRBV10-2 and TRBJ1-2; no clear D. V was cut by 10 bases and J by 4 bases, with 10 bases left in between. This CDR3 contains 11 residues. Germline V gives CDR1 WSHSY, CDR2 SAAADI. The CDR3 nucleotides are TGCGCCATAGAGGCATCCTATGGCTACACCTTC. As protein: CAIEASYGYTF.

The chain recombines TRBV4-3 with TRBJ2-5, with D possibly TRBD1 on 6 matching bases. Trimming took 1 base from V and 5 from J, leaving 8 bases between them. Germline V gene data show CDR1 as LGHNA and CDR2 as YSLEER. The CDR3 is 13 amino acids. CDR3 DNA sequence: TGCGCCAGCAGCCAAGTGGGGGCGGAGACCCAGTACTTC. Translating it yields CASSQVGAETQYF.

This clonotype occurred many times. DNA for the CDR3: TGTGCCAGCAGCTCTAAAGGGACTGAAGCTTTCTTT. It encodes CASSSKGTEAFF. The chain carries TRBV7-9 and TRBJ1-1; D remains unclear. The CDR3 contains 12 residues. Trimming took 4 bases from V and 5 from J, leaving 8 bases between them. Per the germline V gene, CDR1 is SEHNR and CDR2 is FQNEAQ (reference sequence).

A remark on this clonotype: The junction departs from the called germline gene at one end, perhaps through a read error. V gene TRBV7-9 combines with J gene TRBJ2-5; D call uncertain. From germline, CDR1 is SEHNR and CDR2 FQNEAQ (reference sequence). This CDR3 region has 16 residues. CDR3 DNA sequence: TGTGCCAGCAGCTCAAGATCAGGCTCTTCCCAAGAGTCCCAGTACTTC. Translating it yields CASSSRSGSSQESQYF.